The source of this T cell receptor (beta chain) is a study of blood T cell repertoires in COVID-19. The wider study: Donors in the United States, Italy and Spain gave samples during acute or convalescent COVID-19. From T cells, B-cell-depleted T cells, or PBMCs came the material, which was cDNA or gDNA.

The CDR3 contains 15 residues. Looked up from germline, CDR1 is SNHLY and CDR2 is FYNNEI. The junction had 13 bases not matched to a gene; V was cut back by 7 bases and J by 6 bases. Original handling: Nucleated cell counts were estimated from reference gene primer amplification. Profiled with immunoSEQ multiplex PCR; TCRdb holds only in-frame clones, not every one. The V and J calls and clone size were taken over from that table, and D and trimming were inferred from the DNA. The data show 150,000 to 200,000 clones, roughly 84% seen once. Material for sequencing was peripheral blood. This TCR was sampled from a woman of 80 years or more with acute or convalescent COVID-19. The rearrangement joins TRBV2 to TRBJ2-7; 9 bases fit TRBD2. Written as DNA, the CDR3 is TGTGCCAGCAACTTAGTGGGCGGGGGGGCCCCCGAGCAGTACTTC. This translates into CASNLVGGGAPEQYF. The complete variable domain, with remaining parts taken from reference TRBV2 and TRBJ2-7, reads EPEVTQTPSHQVTQMGQEVILRCVPISNHLYFYWYRQILGQKVEFLVSFYNNEISEKSEIFDDQFSVERPDGSNFTLKIRSTKLEDSAMYFCASNLVGGGAPEQYFGPGTRLTVT.